This T cell receptor beta chain appears in the sequencing data of a study of T cell responses to AZD1222 COVID-19 vaccine. Germline V gene lookup returns CDR1 ENHRY and CDR2 SYGVKD. V lost 2 bases and J lost 2; bases outside the gene matches: 0. This CDR3 contains 14 residues. The method was immunoSEQ multiplex PCR; TCRdb's version includes in-frame clones alone and lacks a portion of them. This table holds around 140,000 clones, about 90% found once. Regarding this clone: The target antigen is unknown.

Study conclusions and caveats: Close to half of spike-specific TCRs reportedly recognize unmutated variant regions. Donor demographics were predominantly white British with a female majority; clonal diversity may be underestimated.

V and J are TRBV10-3 and TRBJ1-5; 7 nucleotides agree with TRBD1. The TCR comes from an adult who received the AZD1222 COVID-19 vaccine. The material sequenced was peripheral blood, taken 28 days after the second AZD1222 dose. The CDR3 sequence: CAISEGQGNQPQHF. As DNA, the CDR3 is TGTGCCATCAGTGAGGGACAGGGCAATCAGCCCCAGCATTTT.